This is a list of T cell receptor beta chains from one sample in a study of T cell changes during pregnancy in multiple sclerosis. Profiling relied on immunoSEQ multiplex PCR, and the TCRdb table lists in-frame clones only, not all of them. The repertoire includes 70,000 to 85,000 clones, 92% of them detected once, and roughly 1.4% sits in the top ten. Sequenced material: peripheral blood, taken before pregnancy. Source of these receptors: a female donor with multiple sclerosis, enrolled in a pregnancy study. The CDR3 runs from the conserved cysteine through the conserved F or W. Each record gives: J gene, V gene, D gene, clone size, CDR3 protein, CDR3 DNA. D genes are given only for firm matches. Part of the rows lack a size; the others show once, few, many or a class for expanded clones.

TRBJ2-7 TRBV6-5 TRBD1 NA CASSNRDRGTYEQYF TGTGCCAGCAGTAACCGGGACAGGGGGACCTACGAGCAGTACTTC
TRBJ1-6 TRBV4-1 TRBD1 few CASSQAGQAYSPLHF TGCGCCAGCAGCCAGGCCGGACAGGCCTATTCACCCCTCCACTTT
TRBJ1-5 TRBV11-2 TRBD1 NA CASSFGQGLNQPQHF TGTGCCAGCAGCTTCGGACAGGGTCTCAATCAGCCCCAGCATTTT
TRBJ2-1 TRBV10-2 NA NA CASRGWEGKAGEQFF TGCGCCAGTCGGGGGTGGGAAGGGAAGGCGGGTGAGCAGTTCTTC
TRBJ2-1 TRBV19 NA NA CASTRWAGGYNEQFF TGTGCCAGTACTCGTTGGGCAGGGGGGTACAATGAGCAGTTCTTC
TRBJ1-3 TRBV2 NA NA CASRTGTGNTIYF TGTGCCAGCAGGACAGGAACTGGAAACACCATATATTTT
TRBJ1-4 TRBV7-8 NA NA CASSREPGTVNEKLFF TGTGCCAGCAGCCGGGAGCCGGGAACAGTTAATGAAAAACTGTTTTTT
TRBJ2-5 TRBV9 TRBD1 once CASSQRTGTADQETQYF TGTGCCAGCAGCCAACGGACCGGGACAGCCGACCAAGAGACCCAGTACTTC
TRBJ1-4 TRBV9 NA NA CASTTSAGRGEKLFF TGTGCCAGCACCACCTCAGCGGGCCGAGGAGAAAAACTGTTTTTT
TRBJ2-5 TRBV7-8 NA NA CASSPLAGFVQETQYF TGTGCCAGCAGCCCCCTTGCGGGGTTTGTACAAGAGACCCAGTACTTC
TRBJ2-3 TRBV5-1 NA NA CASSPTAVSTTDTQYF TGCGCCAGCAGCCCGACGGCGGTCTCAACAACAGATACGCAGTATTTT
TRBJ1-1 TRBV5-1 NA NA CASSLAQAMNTEAFF TGCGCCAGCAGCTTGGCACAGGCGATGAACACTGAAGCTTTCTTT
TRBJ1-2 TRBV4-1 NA NA CASAGQGYTF TGCGCCAGCGCGGGCCAGGGCTACACCTTC
TRBJ2-2 TRBV13 NA NA CASSSFGELNTGELFF TGTGCCAGCAGCTCGTTCGGGGAACTGAACACCGGGGAGCTGTTTTTT
TRBJ1-1 TRBV19 NA NA CASSSGWQEKAFF TGTGCCAGTAGTTCGGGGTGGCAGGAAAAAGCTTTCTTT
TRBJ2-7 TRBV5-1 TRBD1 many CASSPSVLQQGIYEQYF TGCGCCAGCAGCCCTTCGGTACTTCAACAGGGGATCTACGAGCAGTACTTC
TRBJ1-2 TRBV19 TRBD1 NA CATGQGTGYTF TGTGCCACTGGACAGGGTACTGGCTACACCTTC
TRBJ2-7 TRBV11-1 TRBD2 NA CASSYPGLAGSYEQYF TGTGCCAGCAGCTATCCGGGACTAGCGGGCTCATACGAGCAGTACTTC
TRBJ2-1 TRBV18 TRBD2 NA CASSPLDSGGGNEQFF TGTGCCAGCTCACCGCTGGATAGCGGGGGGGGAAATGAGCAGTTCTTC
TRBJ2-7 TRBV27 NA NA CASSLIGGQSSYEQYF TGTGCCAGCAGTTTAATAGGAGGGCAGAGCTCCTACGAGCAGTACTTC
TRBJ1-1 TRBV5-6 TRBD1 NA CASSFTTGRDMNTEAFF TGTGCCAGCAGCTTTACGACAGGGCGAGACATGAACACTGAAGCTTTCTTT
TRBJ1-5 TRBV4-1 NA NA CASSQVTGYGQPQHF TGCGCCAGCAGCCAAGTCACAGGGTATGGTCAGCCCCAGCATTTT
TRBJ1-2 TRBV29-1 NA NA CSVGHRAGLNYGYTF TGCAGCGTTGGGCACCGTGCAGGGCTTAACTATGGCTACACCTTC
TRBJ2-5 TRBV5-4 NA NA CASGTGSSETQYF TGTGCCAGCGGTACGGGTAGTTCCGAGACCCAGTACTTC
TRBJ1-2 TRBV18 TRBD1 NA CASSPADRGVNGYTF TGTGCCAGCTCACCCGCGGACAGGGGCGTCAATGGCTACACCTTC
TRBJ2-1 TRBV5-6 NA NA CASSSYSYEQFF TGTGCCAGCAGCTCCTATTCGTATGAGCAGTTCTTC
TRBJ1-1 TRBV7-6 NA NA CASSRTVDYDTEAFF TGTGCCAGCAGCCGGACAGTCGACTACGACACTGAAGCTTTCTTT
TRBJ1-4 TRBV19 TRBD1 NA CASSRGSRTNEKLFF TGTGCCAGTAGCAGGGGGAGTCGGACTAATGAAAAACTGTTTTTT
TRBJ1-4 TRBV19 NA NA CASSIVANNEKLFF TGTGCCAGTAGTATCGTAGCTAACAATGAAAAACTGTTTTTT
TRBJ2-5 TRBV15 NA NA CATSRDEDFRQETQYF TGTGCCACCAGCAGAGATGAGGATTTTCGCCAAGAGACCCAGTACTTC
TRBJ2-3 TRBV29-1 NA NA CSAASRGTDTQYF TGCAGCGCCGCCTCGAGGGGCACAGATACGCAGTATTTT
TRBJ1-1 TRBV7-9 NA NA CASSSRGGNTEAFF TGTGCCAGCAGCTCCAGGGGTGGGAACACTGAAGCTTTCTTT
TRBJ1-5 TRBV5-1 TRBD1 few CASIYRGKGNQPQHF TGCGCCAGCATCTACAGGGGAAAGGGCAATCAGCCCCAGCATTTT
TRBJ1-1 TRBV12-5 NA NA CASGLVWAPEGNTEAFF TGTGCTAGTGGTTTGGTATGGGCCCCGGAGGGGAACACTGAAGCTTTCTTT
TRBJ2-7 TRBV19 NA once CASSPGPFAYEQYF TGTGCCAGTAGTCCTGGGCCCTTCGCATACGAGCAGTACTTC
TRBJ2-1 TRBV10-3 NA NA CAIMGAGYNEQFF TGTGCCATCATGGGGGCCGGCTACAATGAGCAGTTCTTC
TRBJ1-1 TRBV6-6 NA NA CASSYGGGNTEAFF TGTGCCAGCAGTTATGGGGGGGGGAACACTGAAGCTTTCTTT
TRBJ1-5 TRBV10-3 TRBD1 NA CAISEKPGGNSNQPQHF TGTGCCATCAGTGAGAAGCCAGGGGGAAATAGCAATCAGCCCCAGCATTTT
TRBJ2-7 TRBV6-1 NA NA CASSDRGYEQYF TGTGCCAGCAGTGACAGGGGTTACGAGCAGTACTTC
TRBJ2-5 TRBV4-2 NA NA CASSERAGETQYF TGTGCCAGCAGCGAGAGGGCCGGAGAGACCCAGTACTTC
TRBJ2-2 TRBV6-1 TRBD1 NA CASAWTGTGELFF TGTGCCAGCGCGTGGACAGGGACCGGGGAGCTGTTTTTT
TRBJ1-2 TRBV5-6 NA NA CASSLGAVNYGYTF TGTGCCAGCAGCTTGGGAGCTGTTAACTATGGCTACACCTTC
TRBJ1-4 TRBV29-1 NA NA CSVGRNEKLFF TGCAGCGTTGGGAGAAATGAAAAACTGTTTTTT
TRBJ1-1 TRBV5-1 NA NA CASSLETGTEAFF TGCGCCAGCAGCTTGGAGACAGGCACTGAAGCTTTCTTT
TRBJ2-3 TRBV9 NA NA CASSVGSLTDTQYF TGTGCCAGCAGCGTAGGTAGTCTCACAGATACGCAGTATTTT
TRBJ2-2 TRBV2 NA NA CASSATTGNTGELFF TGTGCCAGCAGTGCCACGACAGGGAACACCGGGGAGCTGTTTTTT
TRBJ1-5 TRBV27 NA NA CASRTFKGPSNQPQHF TGTGCCAGCCGTACCTTTAAGGGGCCGAGCAATCAGCCCCAGCATTTT
TRBJ2-7 TRBV5-6 TRBD1 NA CASSLSRQGSYEQYF TGTGCCAGCAGCTTGTCGAGACAGGGCTCCTACGAGCAGTACTTC
TRBJ2-2 TRBV9 TRBD1 NA CASSVGQAGAGELFF TGTGCCAGCAGCGTGGGACAGGCGGGCGCCGGGGAGCTGTTTTTT
TRBJ2-5 TRBV7-2 NA once CASSLGLAETQYF TGTGCCAGCAGCTTAGGCCTAGCGGAGACCCAGTACTTC
TRBJ2-1 TRBV20-1 NA NA CSAEAGREQFF TGCAGTGCCGAGGCGGGGCGTGAGCAGTTCTTC
TRBJ1-2 TRBV10-1 TRBD1 NA CASRFNLGQDYGYTF TGCGCCAGCAGATTCAACTTAGGACAGGACTATGGCTACACCTTC
TRBJ2-5 TRBV5-6 TRBD2 NA CASSLAGGAGETQYF TGTGCCAGCAGCTTGGCCGGGGGGGCCGGAGAGACCCAGTACTTC
TRBJ2-2 TRBV18 TRBD2 NA CASSPVAGNTGELFF TGTGCCAGCTCACCGGTAGCGGGGAACACCGGGGAGCTGTTTTTT
TRBJ2-5 TRBV7-3 NA NA CASSLWGGAETQYF TGTGCCAGCAGCTTATGGGGGGGCGCTGAGACCCAGTACTTC
TRBJ2-3 TRBV7-6 TRBD2 NA CASSFEVAGGRPDTQYF TGTGCCAGCAGCTTCGAAGTAGCGGGGGGGCGCCCAGATACGCAGTATTTT
TRBJ1-2 TRBV5-8 TRBD1 NA CASSLGDRGANYGYTF TGTGCCAGCAGCTTGGGGGACAGGGGAGCTAACTATGGCTACACCTTC
TRBJ2-7 TRBV2 NA NA CASITSRYEQYF TGTGCCAGCATAACTTCCCGCTACGAGCAGTACTTC
TRBJ1-1 TRBV7-6 NA NA CASSLGQLNTEAFF TGTGCCAGCAGCTTAGGACAGCTGAACACTGAAGCTTTCTTT
TRBJ1-6 TRBV15 TRBD1 NA CATSGKRTGSPLHF TGTGCCACCAGCGGAAAAAGGACAGGCTCACCCCTCCACTTT